These T cell receptor beta chains were read from a single sample in a study of PD-1 blockade in classical Hodgkin lymphoma. Sequencing was performed with immunoSEQ multiplex PCR; in TCRdb, only in-frame clones are kept and a portion is missing. The sample includes 35,000 to 45,000 clones, around 76% of them seen just once. Sequenced here: peripheral blood mononuclear cells (PBMCs), sampled before the second cycle of nivolumab. The receptors stem from a human donor with classical Hodgkin lymphoma. Each CDR3 is given without its conserved first and last residue. The listing skips clone size in some rows; elsewhere it reads once, few, many or a size class.

V gene,clone size,CDR3 protein
TRBV19,-,ASSPGGVSYEQY
TRBV7-2,once,ASSVDRDQPQH
TRBV30,-,AWSVSAEQF
TRBV5-5,-,ASSSLQGFMNTEAF
TRBV11-2,-,ASSPGLSTDTQY
TRBV19,-,ASKAGPTYEQY
TRBV7-3,-,ASSSTGGQETQY
TRBV6-5,once,ASGTSGDTQY
TRBV11-1,few,ASSFPEGSTEAF
TRBV19,-,ASSIGGRDTQY
TRBV9,-,ASSVDSVGETQY
TRBV15,-,ATTEDRSNTEAF
TRBV7-9,-,ASSLASRSKETQY
TRBV7-2,-,ASSLVDISSYNSPLH
TRBV7-2,-,ASSLVLTDGYT
TRBV2,few,ASIYRSHNTEAF
TRBV28,once,ASQGASTGELF
TRBV28,-,ASRLPGLAGNEQY
TRBV9,-,ASSGTGTPSDFFYGYT
TRBV19,-,ASRPSGTVETQY
TRBV28,once,ASRVTGGSNKLEAF
TRBV5-6,-,ASSGTGSNYEQY
TRBV9,few,ASSPAGTFDGYT
TRBV18,-,ASSPGTDSNQPQH
TRBV19,once,ASSTHKGWGTEAF
TRBV6-5,-,ASSSGTGGYNEQF
TRBV9,-,ASSVEVGGTYEQY
TRBV28,-,ASSDRGYE
TRBV9,-,ASSSRTASTDTQY
TRBV9,once,ASSSGSPNEKLF
TRBV7-3,-,ASSLTGTASYNEQF
TRBV9,-,ASNPHPQPPGTGVETQY
TRBV27,-,ASASVGGGEKLF
TRBV6-6,-,ASSFQLGRDEKLF
TRBV10-3,-,AISESEGTTNEKLF
TRBV18,-,ASSPSGGGDQPQH
TRBV7-3,-,ASSGAAQETQY
TRBV18,-,ASSPRYREGQGAYNEQF
TRBV28,-,VTSGRGDYEQY
TRBV4-1,-,ASSQEGGGSSKNIQY
TRBV7-3,once,ASSQPLQGGGNTIY
TRBV11-1,-,ASSPRGGAGYEQY
TRBV9,-,ASSALGEAPSTDTQY
TRBV30,-,AWSPTGAEAF
TRBV6-6,-,ASSPAPLEQY
TRBV4-3,-,ASSQDQGSNSPLH
TRBV7-9,-,ASSLEPVEAF
TRBV9,-,ASSVGWGVSYEQY